This TCR beta chain was found in a study of technical replicates of blood from a handful of donors (dated by TCRdb to 2016 to 2017). Receptor libraries were prepared by the immunoSEQ multiplex PCR assay. TCRdb carries this immuneACCESS record with in-frame sequences only. Its versions omit some clonotypes, under half of them owing to an unresolved V gene in the studies checked, with the rest unexplained. The sample yields about 100,000 clones; roughly 96% were counted once. Of the sample, about 0.37% falls within the top ten clones. V loses 5 bases, J loses 2 bases, and the germline ends lie 10 bases apart. From the germline V gene, CDR1 is SGHRS and CDR2 is YFSETQ. The CDR3 measures 14 amino acids from cysteine to phenylalanine. Left in the record is the CDR3 DNA by itself, 42 bases read in frame from the first base. Of note for this clone: Its specific antigen is unknown. No quality values exist for individual bases; no much larger clone is one base distant.

The sequence came from a human donor in good health. Here the chain combines TRBV5-1 and TRBJ2-2; tentative D gene TRBD1, with 5 bases matching. The sequenced sample was T cells isolated from PBMCs. The encoded CDR3 is CASRQEPNTGELFF. The bases are TGCGCCAGCAGACAGGAGCCTAACACCGGGGAGCTGTTTTTT.